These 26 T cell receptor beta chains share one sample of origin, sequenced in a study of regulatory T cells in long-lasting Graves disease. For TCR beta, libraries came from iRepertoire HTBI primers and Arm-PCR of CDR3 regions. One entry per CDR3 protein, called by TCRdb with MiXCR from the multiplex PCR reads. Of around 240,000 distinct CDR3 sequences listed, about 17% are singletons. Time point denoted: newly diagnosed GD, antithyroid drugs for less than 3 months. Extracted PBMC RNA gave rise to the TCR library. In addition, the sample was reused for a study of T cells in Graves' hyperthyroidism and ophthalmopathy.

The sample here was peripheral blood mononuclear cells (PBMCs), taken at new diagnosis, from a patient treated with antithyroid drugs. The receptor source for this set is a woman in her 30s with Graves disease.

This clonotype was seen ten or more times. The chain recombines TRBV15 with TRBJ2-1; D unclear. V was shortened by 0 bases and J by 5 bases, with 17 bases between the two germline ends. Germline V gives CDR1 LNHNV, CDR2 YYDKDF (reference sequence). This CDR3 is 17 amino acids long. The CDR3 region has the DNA TGTGCCACCAGCAGAGAGTTGAGGACCCCTGTCCACAATGAGCAGTTCTTC. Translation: CATSRELRTPVHNEQFF.

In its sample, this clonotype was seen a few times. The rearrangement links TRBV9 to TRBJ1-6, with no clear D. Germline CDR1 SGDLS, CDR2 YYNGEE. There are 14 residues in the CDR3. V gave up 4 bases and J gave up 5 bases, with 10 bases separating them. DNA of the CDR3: TGTGCCAGCAGCCTAGACTACAATAATTCACCCCTCCACTTT. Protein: CASSLDYNNSPLHF.

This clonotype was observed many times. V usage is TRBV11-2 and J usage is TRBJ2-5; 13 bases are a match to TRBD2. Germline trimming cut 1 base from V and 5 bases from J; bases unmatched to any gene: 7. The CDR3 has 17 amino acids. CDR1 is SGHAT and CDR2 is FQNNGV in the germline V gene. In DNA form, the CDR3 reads TGTGCCAGCAGCTTAGGGGCCGGGACTAGCGGGGCCGAGACCCAGTACTTC. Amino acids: CASSLGAGTSGAETQYF.

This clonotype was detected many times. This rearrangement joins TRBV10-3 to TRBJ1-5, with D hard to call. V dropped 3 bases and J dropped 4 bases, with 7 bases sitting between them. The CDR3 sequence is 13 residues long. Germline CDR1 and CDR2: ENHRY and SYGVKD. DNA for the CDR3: TGTGCCATCAGTGAAAACAGTAATCAGCCCCAGCATTTT. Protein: CAISENSNQPQHF.

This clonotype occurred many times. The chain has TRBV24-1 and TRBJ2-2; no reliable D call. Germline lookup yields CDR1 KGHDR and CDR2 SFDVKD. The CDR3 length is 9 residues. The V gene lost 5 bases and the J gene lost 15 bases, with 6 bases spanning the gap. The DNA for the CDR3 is TGTGCCACCAGTGCCCGGGTGTTTTTT. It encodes CATSARVFF.

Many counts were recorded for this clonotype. The CDR3 protein is CASSTQGEETQYF. The CDR3 region has the DNA TGCGCCAGCAGCACACAGGGGGAAGAGACCCAGTACTTC. The chain links TRBV5-1 to TRBJ2-5; 8 positions agree with TRBD1. The CDR3 consists of 13 residues. Germline V CDR1 and CDR2: SGHRS, YFSETQ. With 4 bases clipped from V and 3 bases from J, the junction kept 2 bases outside the gene matches.

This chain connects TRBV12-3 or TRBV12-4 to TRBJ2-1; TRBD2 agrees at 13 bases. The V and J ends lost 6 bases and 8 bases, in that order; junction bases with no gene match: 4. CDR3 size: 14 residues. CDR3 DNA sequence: TGTGCCAGCAGCAAGACTAGCGGGGGGCATGAGCAGTTCTTC. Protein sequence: CASSKTSGGHEQFF.

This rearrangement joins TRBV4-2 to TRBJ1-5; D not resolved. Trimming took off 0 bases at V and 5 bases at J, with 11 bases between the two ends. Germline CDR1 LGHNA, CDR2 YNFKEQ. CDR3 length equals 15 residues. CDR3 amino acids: CASSQDGQSDQPQHF. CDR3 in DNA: TGTGCCAGCAGCCAAGATGGTCAGTCGGATCAGCCCCAGCATTTT.

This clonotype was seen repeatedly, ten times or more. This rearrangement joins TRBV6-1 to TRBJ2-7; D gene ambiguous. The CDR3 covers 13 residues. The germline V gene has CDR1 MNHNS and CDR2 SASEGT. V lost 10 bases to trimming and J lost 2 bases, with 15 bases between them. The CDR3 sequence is CATHESPPYEQYF. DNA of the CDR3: TGTGCCACGCACGAAAGCCCCCCCTACGAGCAGTACTTC.

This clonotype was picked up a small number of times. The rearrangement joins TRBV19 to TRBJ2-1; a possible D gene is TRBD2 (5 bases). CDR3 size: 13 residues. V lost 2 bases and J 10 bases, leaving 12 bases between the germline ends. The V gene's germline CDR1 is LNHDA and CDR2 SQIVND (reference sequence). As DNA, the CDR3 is TGTGCCAGTAGTATATCGGTGTGGGAGGAGCAGTTCTTC. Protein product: CASSISVWEEQFF.

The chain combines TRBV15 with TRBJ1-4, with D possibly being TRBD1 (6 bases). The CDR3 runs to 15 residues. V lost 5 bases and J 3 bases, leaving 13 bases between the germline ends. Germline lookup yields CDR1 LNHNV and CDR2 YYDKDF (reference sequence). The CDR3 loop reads CATSGPGAANEKLFF. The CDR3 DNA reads TGTGCCACCAGCGGGCCGGGGGCAGCTAATGAAAAACTGTTTTTT.

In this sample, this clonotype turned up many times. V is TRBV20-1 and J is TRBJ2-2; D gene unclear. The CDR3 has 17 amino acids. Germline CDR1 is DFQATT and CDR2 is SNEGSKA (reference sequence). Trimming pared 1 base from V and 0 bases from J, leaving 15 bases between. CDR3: CSARGRPSTPNTGELFF. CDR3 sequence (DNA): TGCAGTGCTAGAGGAAGGCCCTCTACGCCGAACACCGGGGAGCTGTTTTTT.

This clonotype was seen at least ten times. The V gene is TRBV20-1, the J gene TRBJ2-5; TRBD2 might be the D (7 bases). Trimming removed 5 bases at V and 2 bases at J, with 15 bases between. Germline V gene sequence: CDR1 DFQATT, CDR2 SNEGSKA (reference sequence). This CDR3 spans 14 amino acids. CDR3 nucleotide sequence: TGCAGTGCTCCGGGGAGGGGGGGACAAGAGACCCAGTACTTC. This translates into CSAPGRGGQETQYF.

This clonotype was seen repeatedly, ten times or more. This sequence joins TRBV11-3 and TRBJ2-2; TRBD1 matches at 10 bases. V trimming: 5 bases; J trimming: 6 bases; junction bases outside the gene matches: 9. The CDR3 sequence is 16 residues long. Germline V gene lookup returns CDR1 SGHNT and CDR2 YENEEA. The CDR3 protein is CASSPDRGRGSGELFF. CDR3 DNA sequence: TGTGCCAGCAGCCCTGACAGGGGGCGGGGGTCCGGGGAGCTGTTTTTT.

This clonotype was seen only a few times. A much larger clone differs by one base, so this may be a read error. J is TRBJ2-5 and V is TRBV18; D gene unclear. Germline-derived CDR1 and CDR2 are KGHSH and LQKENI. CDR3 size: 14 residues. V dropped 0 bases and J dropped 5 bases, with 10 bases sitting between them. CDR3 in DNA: TGTGCCAGCTCACCACCGTCACCCTGGGAGACCCAGTACTTC. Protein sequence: CASSPPSPWETQYF.

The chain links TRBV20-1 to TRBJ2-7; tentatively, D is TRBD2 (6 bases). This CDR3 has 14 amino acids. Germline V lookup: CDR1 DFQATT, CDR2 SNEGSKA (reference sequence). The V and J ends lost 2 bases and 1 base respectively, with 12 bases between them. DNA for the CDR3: TGCAGTGCTAGACGATCTAGCGTTTCCTACGAGCAGTACTTC. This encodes CSARRSSVSYEQYF.

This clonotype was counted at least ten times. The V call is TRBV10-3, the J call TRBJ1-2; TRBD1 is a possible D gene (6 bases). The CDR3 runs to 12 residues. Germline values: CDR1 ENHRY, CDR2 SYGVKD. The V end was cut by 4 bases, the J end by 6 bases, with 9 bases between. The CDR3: CAISGTDHGYTF. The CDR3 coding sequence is TGTGCCATCAGTGGGACAGACCATGGCTACACCTTC.

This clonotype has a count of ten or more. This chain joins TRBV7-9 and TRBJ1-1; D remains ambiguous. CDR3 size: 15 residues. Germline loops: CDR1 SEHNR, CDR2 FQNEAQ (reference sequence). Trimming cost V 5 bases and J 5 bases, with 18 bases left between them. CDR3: CASSPRRGPRTEAFF. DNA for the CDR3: TGTGCCAGCAGCCCACGTAGAGGGCCGAGGACTGAAGCTTTCTTT.

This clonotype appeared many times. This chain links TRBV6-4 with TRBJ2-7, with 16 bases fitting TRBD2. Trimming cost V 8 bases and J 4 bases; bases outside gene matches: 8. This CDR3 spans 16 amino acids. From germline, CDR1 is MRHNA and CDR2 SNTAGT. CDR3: CASLGLAGGPGYEQYF. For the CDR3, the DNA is TGTGCCAGCCTGGGACTAGCGGGGGGGCCTGGGTACGAGCAGTACTTC.

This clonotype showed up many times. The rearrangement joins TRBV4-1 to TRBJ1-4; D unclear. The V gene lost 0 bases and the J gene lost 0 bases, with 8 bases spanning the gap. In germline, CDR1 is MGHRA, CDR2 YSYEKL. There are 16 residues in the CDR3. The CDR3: CASSQEGRATNEKLFF. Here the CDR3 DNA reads TGCGCCAGCAGCCAAGAGGGGAGGGCAACTAATGAAAAACTGTTTTTT.

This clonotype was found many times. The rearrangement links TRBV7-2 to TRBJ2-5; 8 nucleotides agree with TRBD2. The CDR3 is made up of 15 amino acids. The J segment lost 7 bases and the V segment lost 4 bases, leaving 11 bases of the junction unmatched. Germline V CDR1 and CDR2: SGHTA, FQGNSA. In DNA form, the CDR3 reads TGTGCCAGCAGCTCCTTAGCGGGGTGGGGTGGGACCCAGTACTTC. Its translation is CASSSLAGWGGTQYF.

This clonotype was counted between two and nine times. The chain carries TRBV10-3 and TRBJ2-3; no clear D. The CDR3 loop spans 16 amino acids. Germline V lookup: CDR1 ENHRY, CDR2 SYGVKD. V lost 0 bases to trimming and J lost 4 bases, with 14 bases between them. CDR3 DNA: TGTGCCATCAGTGAGTCGCATGGAGATTCTCCAGATACGCAGTATTTT. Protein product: CAISESHGDSPDTQYF.

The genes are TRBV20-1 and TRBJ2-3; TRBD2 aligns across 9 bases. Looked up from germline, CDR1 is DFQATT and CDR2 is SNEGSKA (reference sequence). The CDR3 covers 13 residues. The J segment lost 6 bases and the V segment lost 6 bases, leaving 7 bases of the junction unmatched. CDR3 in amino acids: CSAPAGGTDTQYF. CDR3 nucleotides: TGCAGTGCCCCCGCGGGGGGGACGGATACGCAGTATTTT.

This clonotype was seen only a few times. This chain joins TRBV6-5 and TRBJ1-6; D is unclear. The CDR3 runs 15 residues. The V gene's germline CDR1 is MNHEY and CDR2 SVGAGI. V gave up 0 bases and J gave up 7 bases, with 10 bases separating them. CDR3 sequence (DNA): TGTGCCAGCAGTTACTCTTGGCCTTTAAATTCACCCCTCCACTTT. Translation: CASSYSWPLNSPLHF.

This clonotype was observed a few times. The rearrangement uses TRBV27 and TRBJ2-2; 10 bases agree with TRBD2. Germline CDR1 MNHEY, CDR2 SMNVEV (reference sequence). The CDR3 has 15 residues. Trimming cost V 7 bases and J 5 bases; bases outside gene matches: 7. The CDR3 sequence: CASNPKRGGTGELFF. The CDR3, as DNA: TGTGCCAGCAATCCCAAGCGGGGGGGTACCGGGGAGCTGTTTTTT.

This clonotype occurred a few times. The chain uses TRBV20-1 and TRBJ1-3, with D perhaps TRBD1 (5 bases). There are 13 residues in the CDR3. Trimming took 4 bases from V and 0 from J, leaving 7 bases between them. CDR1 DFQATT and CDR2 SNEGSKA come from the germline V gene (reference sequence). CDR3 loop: CSATGYSGNTIYF. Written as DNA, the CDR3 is TGCAGTGCTACAGGGTACTCTGGAAACACCATATATTTT.